These T cell receptor beta chains were read from a single sample in a study of blood T cell repertoires in COVID-19. Assay: immunoSEQ multiplex PCR; the TCRdb copy retains only in-frame clones and omits some. The top ten hold around 1% of the sample, which has roughly 250,000 clones, approximately 85% seen once. The sequencing sample was made of peripheral blood. All receptors derive from a man aged 40-49 years with acute or convalescent COVID-19. CDR3s include the opening cysteine and the closing phenylalanine or tryptophan. D genes are given only for firm matches. Clone size is given for some rows only: seen once, a few or many times, or a class if the clone is expanded.

>TRBD2|TRBV5-1|NA|TRBJ2-5
CASSLDKAGVGETQYF
TGCGCCAGCAGCTTGGATAAAGCGGGGGTCGGAGAGACCCAGTACTTC
>TRBD1|TRBV28|NA|TRBJ2-6
CASSTGGSGANVLTF
TGTGCCAGCAGTACAGGGGGCTCTGGGGCCAACGTCCTGACTTTC
>TRBD1|TRBV6-5|once|TRBJ2-2
CASRIDRVGTGELFF
TGTGCCAGCAGGATCGACAGGGTAGGCACCGGGGAGCTGTTTTTT
>TRBD1|TRBV9|NA|TRBJ2-2
CASSPEGQPGQGGGELFF
TGTGCCAGCAGCCCGGAGGGCCAACCGGGACAGGGCGGCGGGGAGCTGTTTTTT
>NA|TRBV7-8|NA|TRBJ2-3
CASSLRDKQGTDTQYF
TGTGCCAGCAGCTTACGAGACAAGCAGGGCACAGATACGCAGTATTTT
>NA|TRBV7-8|NA|TRBJ2-3
CASSFLTATDTQYF
TGTGCCAGCAGCTTCCTGACAGCAACAGATACGCAGTATTTT
>NA|TRBV6-5|NA|TRBJ2-2
CASRGNTGELFF
TGTGCCAGCCGGGGGAACACCGGGGAGCTGTTTTTT
>NA|TRBV25-1|NA|TRBJ1-1
CASSRPGGTEAFF
TGTGCCAGCAGCCGCCCCGGGGGAACTGAAGCTTTCTTT
>TRBD2|TRBV6-5|NA|TRBJ2-3
CASSQGLAGPDTQYF
TGTGCCAGCAGCCAGGGACTAGCGGGACCAGATACGCAGTATTTT
>NA|TRBV2|NA|TRBJ2-5
CASSVRGETQYF
TGTGCCAGCAGTGTCAGGGGCGAGACCCAGTACTTC